This T cell receptor (beta chain) was recorded in a study of blood T cell repertoires in COVID-19. Study overall: From the United States, Italy and Spain came samples of acute and convalescent COVID-19. The cDNA or gDNA used as material had been derived from T cells, B-cell-depleted T cells, or PBMCs.

The V gene end was trimmed by 1 base and the J gene end by 5 bases; junction bases not matched to a gene: 5. Germline loops: CDR1 SEHNR, CDR2 FQNEAQ (reference sequence). The CDR3 runs 16 residues. In the authors' methods: For nucleated cells, counts were estimated from reference gene primer amplification. Method: immunoSEQ multiplex PCR; TCRdb's copy keeps in-frame clones and lacks some. V and J calls and clone size are as listed in that table; D and trimming were resolved from the DNA. The data show around 250,000 clones, with 84% seen just once and around 7.8% held by the top ten. This chain connects TRBV7-9 to TRBJ2-5; 12 positions match TRBD2. The specimen sequenced was peripheral blood. This TCR was sampled from a human donor in a cohort sampled during active COVID-19. CDR3 protein: CASSLGSTSGGETQYF. CDR3 in DNA: TGTGCCAGCAGCTTAGGCTCGACTAGCGGGGGTGAGACCCAGTACTTC.